These T cell receptor beta chains were read from a single sample in a study of CD8+ T cells in alopecia areata. Clones were sequenced by immunoSEQ multiplex PCR, and TCRdb holds only the in-frame ones, with some missing. The data contain approximately 160,000 clones, approximately 62% of them singletons. The source material was CD4+ T cells sorted from blood, sampled at week 24, from a patient treated with tofacitinib. The source of these receptors is a human donor with alopecia areata. Both conserved end residues are part of each CDR3. A D gene is named only where the DNA matches it firmly. Size values are once, few and many counts, or a class for expanded clones, and some rows have none.

clone size	V gene	D gene	J gene	CDR3 DNA	CDR3 protein
.	TRBV29-1	.	TRBJ1-1	TGCAGCGTTGGAGGTAGGAGAACTGAAGCTTTCTTT	CSVGGRRTEAFF
once	TRBV25-1	.	TRBJ2-5	TGTGCCAGCCAACAGGGAGAGACCCAGTACTTC	CASQQGETQYF
.	TRBV5-1	TRBD2	TRBJ2-5	TGCGCCAGCAGACCCGCGGGGGGCGAGACCCAGTACTTC	CASRPAGGETQYF
.	TRBV7-3	TRBD2	TRBJ2-2	TGTGCCAGCAGCTTACGACTAGCGGGGGACCTCACCGGGGAGCTGTTTTTT	CASSLRLAGDLTGELFF
.	TRBV11-3	TRBD2	TRBJ2-3	TGTGCCAGCAGTGGGTTCTCAGCGGGGGGCACAGATACGCAGTATTTT	CASSGFSAGGTDTQYF
.	TRBV5-1	TRBD1	TRBJ2-7	TGCGCCAGCAGCTCCACCGGGACAGATTTCGACGAGCAGTACTTC	CASSSTGTDFDEQYF
few	TRBV29-1	TRBD1	TRBJ2-5	TGCAGCGTTGAGACGGACAGGGAAGAGACCCAGTACTTC	CSVETDREETQYF
.	TRBV30	.	TRBJ1-3	TGTGCCTGGAGTGTACGTGCGTCTGGAAACACCATATATTTT	CAWSVRASGNTIYF
.	TRBV9	.	TRBJ2-3	TGTGCCAGCAGCGTCAGCTCTCTTGGGGGCACAGATACGCAGTATTTT	CASSVSSLGGTDTQYF
.	TRBV19	.	TRBJ2-5	TGTGCCAGTAGTAGACAGATACAAGAGACCCAGTACTTC	CASSRQIQETQYF
.	TRBV29-1	.	TRBJ2-1	TGCAGCGTTAGGGCCGGACCCTCCTCTGAGCAGTTCTTC	CSVRAGPSSEQFF
few	TRBV6-1	TRBD1	TRBJ1-2	TGTGCCAGCAGGAGGACAGGGGCGAGTAACTATGGCTACACCTTC	CASRRTGASNYGYTF
.	TRBV29-1	TRBD2	TRBJ2-3	TGCAGCGTTGCCTCGCGACTAGCGGAAACCACAGATACGCAGTATTTT	CSVASRLAETTDTQYF
once	TRBV18	TRBD1	TRBJ2-7	TGTGCCAGCTCACCCCCCAGACAGGGGTCCTACGAGCAGTACTTC	CASSPPRQGSYEQYF
.	TRBV30	.	TRBJ1-6	TGTGCCTGGAAGGGTCGTCAGGGACTGCCTAATTCACCCCTCCACTTT	CAWKGRQGLPNSPLHF
.	TRBV29-1	TRBD1	TRBJ1-2	TGCAGCGGCGGGACAGGTGTTAACTATGGCTACACCTTC	CSGGTGVNYGYTF
.	TRBV30	TRBD2	TRBJ2-3	TGTGCCTGGAGTGCACGCGGGGGGCTGGCAGATACGCAGTATTTT	CAWSARGGLADTQYF
.	TRBV4-1	.	TRBJ2-7	TGCGCCAGCAGCCAAGATTCCTCCCTCCCAGGGCGAGAGCAGTACTTC	CASSQDSSLPGREQYF
.	TRBV19	.	TRBJ2-7	TGTGCCAGTAGTAGCGCCTACGAGCAGTACTTC	CASSSAYEQYF
once	TRBV6-1	.	TRBJ2-2	TGTGCCAGCAGTGAACTCAGGGATACCGGGGAGCTGTTTTTT	CASSELRDTGELFF
.	TRBV29-1	TRBD1	TRBJ1-1	TGCAGCGTTCGGACAGGGGGTCAATTCACTGAAGCTTTCTTT	CSVRTGGQFTEAFF
few	TRBV30	.	TRBJ1-6	TGTGCCTGGAGTGCGGGTTTGCGTAATTCACCCCTCCACTTT	CAWSAGLRNSPLHF
few	TRBV16	.	TRBJ2-7	TGTGCCAGCAGCCAACGTAAGGGTTCCGACGAGCAGTACTTC	CASSQRKGSDEQYF
.	TRBV29-1	.	TRBJ1-3	TGCAGCGTTGGTGGCTCTGGAAACACCATATATTTT	CSVGGSGNTIYF
.	TRBV30	TRBD1	TRBJ1-5	TGTGCCTTTTCCTATGGACAGGGGAACAATCAGCCCCAGCATTTT	CAFSYGQGNNQPQHF
.	TRBV7-3	.	TRBJ2-3	TGTGCCAGCAGCGCGACTAGTGCGGCAGATACGCAGTATTTT	CASSATSAADTQYF
.	TRBV10-2	TRBD1	TRBJ2-3	TGCGCCAGCAGTCGGGGACAGGGGATGACAGATACGCAGTATTTT	CASSRGQGMTDTQYF
.	TRBV29-1	.	TRBJ2-1	TGCAGCGAGAGAGGGTCCTCCTACAATGAGCAGTTCTTC	CSERGSSYNEQFF
.	TRBV5-6	TRBD2	TRBJ2-2	TGTGCCAGCAGCCAGCTGACTAGCGGGGGCCGGAACACCGGGGAGCTGTTTTTT	CASSQLTSGGRNTGELFF
few	TRBV5-1	.	TRBJ1-1	TGCGCCAGCAGCTCCCGCCTCGGACAGATGAACACTGAAGCTTTCTTT	CASSSRLGQMNTEAFF
.	TRBV27	.	TRBJ1-1	TGTGCCAGCAGTTACGCGGTGGCTAACACTGAAGCTTTCTTT	CASSYAVANTEAFF
.	TRBV4-1	.	TRBJ2-7	TGCGCCAGCAGCCCGTCCCTCGTTGCGGCGGGGCTCGCCTACGAGCAGTACTTC	CASSPSLVAAGLAYEQYF
few	TRBV30	.	TRBJ2-5	TGTGCCTGGAGTCGTCAAGAGACCCAGTACTTC	CAWSRQETQYF
.	TRBV21-1	.	TRBJ2-5	TGTGCCAGCAGCCGCCTGACTAGCGGGGGGCTTCAAGAGACCCAGTACTTC	CASSRLTSGGLQETQYF
.	TRBV25-1	TRBD1	TRBJ2-3	TGTGCCAGCAGTGAAGTTTCCGGGGACAGGGGAAGGGATACGCAGTATTTT	CASSEVSGDRGRDTQYF
.	TRBV7-9	.	TRBJ2-4	TGTGCCAGCAGCCTCCTTGAGCCAAAAAACATTCAGTACTTC	CASSLLEPKNIQYF